A selection of T cell receptor beta chains follows, all from one sample in a study of CD8 T cells in ankylosing spondylitis. One entry per CDR3 protein, called by TCRdb with MiXCR from the 5' RACE reads. Of about 240,000 distinct CDR3 sequences in the sample, approximately 8.4% were seen once. The sequenced sample consisted of blood, either unsorted or a sorted T cell fraction (not recorded which). The receptors here all came from a female donor with ankylosing spondylitis or in good health (not recorded which). Each CDR3 is given with its conserved first and last residue. The D gene is left open where the match is weak. The size field is filled for only some rows; it gives once, few, many or a size class.

D gene	V gene	clone size	J gene	CDR3 protein	CDR3 DNA
-	TRBV29-1	many	TRBJ2-3	CSVAGRATDTQYF	TGCAGCGTTGCCGGCCGGGCCACAGATACGCAGTATTTT
-	TRBV7-2	many	TRBJ2-7	CASSLDLGVYEQYF	TGTGCCAGCAGCTTAGATCTCGGAGTCTACGAGCAGTACTTC
TRBD1	TRBV12-3/TRBV12-4	many	TRBJ2-3	CASSPPGQSTDTQYF	TGTGCCAGCAGTCCCCCGGGACAGAGCACAGATACGCAGTATTTT
-	TRBV20-1	many	TRBJ2-1	CSARGSVEQFF	TGCAGTGCTAGAGGATCCGTTGAGCAGTTCTTC
-	TRBV20-1	many	TRBJ2-1	CSARDGVTSSYNEQFF	TGCAGTGCTAGAGATGGGGTGACGAGCTCCTACAATGAGCAGTTCTTC
-	TRBV11-2	-	TRBJ2-2	CASSLTVMNTGELFF	TGTGCCAGCAGCCTGACAGTTATGAACACCGGGGAGCTGTTTTTT
TRBD1	TRBV24-1	-	TRBJ2-5	CATSGPGTGSQETQYF	TGTGCCACCAGTGGGCCCGGGACAGGGTCACAAGAGACCCAGTACTTC
TRBD2	TRBV9	many	TRBJ2-1	CASSLNGRYNEQFF	TGTGCCAGCAGCCTAAACGGGAGGTACAATGAGCAGTTCTTC
-	TRBV7-9	-	TRBJ2-7	CASSRQSEQYF	TGTGCCAGCAGCCGACAGAGCGAGCAGTACTTC
TRBD1	TRBV13	many	TRBJ2-7	CASSSGQGISYEQYF	TGTGCCAGCAGCTCGGGACAGGGTATCTCCTACGAGCAGTACTTC
TRBD2	TRBV20-1	many	TRBJ2-5	CSARYTSGRARETQYF	TGCAGTGCTAGATATACTAGCGGGAGGGCCCGGGAGACCCAGTACTTC
TRBD2	TRBV7-8	many	TRBJ2-1	CASSLGTSGPREQFF	TGTGCCAGCAGCTTAGGGACTAGCGGGCCCAGGGAGCAGTTCTTC
-	TRBV12-3/TRBV12-4	many	TRBJ2-5	CASSPLPETQYF	TGTGCCAGCAGTCCCCTTCCCGAGACCCAGTACTTC
-	TRBV7-2	few	TRBJ2-1	CTSSLYQSNEQFF	TGTACCAGCAGCTTATATCAGTCCAATGAGCAGTTCTTC
-	TRBV7-8	many	TRBJ1-5	CASSFFRSNQPQHF	TGTGCCAGCAGCTTCTTCCGTAGCAATCAGCCCCAGCATTTT
-	TRBV6-4	few	TRBJ1-2	CASSTEDYGYTF	TGTGCCAGCAGTACGGAGGACTATGGCTACACCTTC
-	TRBV20-1	many	TRBJ1-5	CSARVLNSNQPQHF	TGCAGTGCTAGAGTTCTGAATAGCAATCAGCCCCAGCATTTT
-	TRBV7-2	-	TRBJ2-7	CASRPNREYEQYF	TGTGCCAGCAGGCCTAACAGGGAGTACGAGCAGTACTTC
-	TRBV5-1	many	TRBJ2-1	CASSPGGNPSSYNEQFF	TGCGCCAGCAGCCCTGGGGGGAACCCCAGCTCCTACAATGAGCAGTTCTTC
-	TRBV27	many	TRBJ2-5	CASSLSHSQETQYF	TGTGCCAGCAGTTTATCGCACAGCCAAGAGACCCAGTACTTC
-	TRBV18	many	TRBJ2-7	CASSEGSGTGALEQYF	TGTGCCAGCTCCGAGGGAAGCGGGACAGGAGCCCTCGAGCAGTACTTC
TRBD2	TRBV5-5	many	TRBJ2-4	CASSQGTSVGGIQYF	TGTGCCAGCAGCCAGGGGACTAGCGTTGGGGGCATTCAGTACTTC
TRBD1	TRBV15	many	TRBJ1-2	CATSRPGTGAGYTF	TGTGCCACCAGCAGACCCGGGACAGGGGCTGGCTACACCTTC
-	TRBV4-3	many	TRBJ2-3	CASSQVRRSTDTQYF	TGCGCCAGCAGCCAAGTTCGACGGTCCACAGATACGCAGTATTTT
TRBD2	TRBV14	many	TRBJ2-3	CASSQVRAGRATDTQYF	TGTGCCAGCAGCCAAGTGAGGGCCGGGAGGGCCACAGATACGCAGTATTTT
-	TRBV29-1	many	TRBJ1-2	CSDALLRDGDGYTF	TGCAGCGACGCACTCCTCCGGGACGGAGATGGCTACACCTTC
-	TRBV9	many	TRBJ1-1	CASGSLLNTEAFF	TGTGCCAGCGGTAGCCTTCTGAACACTGAAGCTTTCTTT
-	TRBV5-1	many	TRBJ2-2	CACGTPTGELFF	TGCGCCTGTGGGACACCCACCGGGGAGCTGTTTTTT
TRBD2	TRBV24-1	many	TRBJ2-3	CATRSGRTDTQYF	TGTGCCACCAGGAGCGGGAGGACAGATACGCAGTATTTT
-	TRBV6-2/TRBV6-3	many	TRBJ1-6	CASSTRENSPLHF	TGTGCCAGCAGTACAAGAGAGAATTCACCCCTCCACTTT
TRBD1	TRBV20-1	many	TRBJ2-3	CSANNRGPGDTQYF	TGCAGTGCAAACAACAGGGGGCCCGGAGATACGCAGTATTTT
-	TRBV7-8	many	TRBJ1-4	CASSRPQVPNEKLFF	TGTGCCAGCAGTCGTCCTCAGGTTCCTAATGAAAAACTGTTTTTT
-	TRBV25-1	many	TRBJ2-6	CASSEWSSRSGANVLTF	TGTGCCAGCAGTGAATGGTCCAGCCGCTCTGGGGCCAACGTCCTGACTTTC
TRBD1	TRBV20-1	many	TRBJ1-2	CSASSKPGQMYGYTF	TGCAGTGCTAGTTCTAAACCGGGACAGATGTATGGCTACACCTTC
TRBD2	TRBV10-3	-	TRBJ2-2	CAISESTSGGPGELFF	TGTGCCATCAGTGAGTCCACTAGCGGGGGCCCCGGGGAGCTGTTTTTT
-	TRBV12-3/TRBV12-4	many	TRBJ2-7	CASSPAGQISYEQYF	TGTGCCAGCAGTCCCGCGGGACAGATCTCCTACGAGCAGTACTTC
TRBD2	TRBV12-3/TRBV12-4	many	TRBJ2-3	CASRGGSSTDTQYF	TGTGCCAGCAGGGGGGGGAGTAGTACAGATACGCAGTATTTT
TRBD1	TRBV4-1	-	TRBJ2-2	CASSPLADRTGELFF	TGCGCCAGCAGCCCTCTTGCGGACAGGACCGGGGAGCTGTTTTTT
-	TRBV20-1	-	TRBJ2-7	CFTPWGQYF	TGCTTCACCCCCTGGGGGCAGTACTTC
TRBD2	TRBV7-6	-	TRBJ2-3	CASSSQAGGARNTQYF	TGTGCCAGCAGCTCACAAGCGGGAGGGGCCAGGAATACGCAGTATTTT
-	TRBV19	-	TRBJ2-3	CASRVYAASTDTQYF	TGTGCCAGTAGGGTTTACGCAGCTAGCACAGATACGCAGTATTTT
-	TRBV5-1	many	TRBJ2-5	CASSFPSAQETQYF	TGCGCCAGCAGCTTCCCCAGCGCCCAAGAGACCCAGTACTTC
-	TRBV11-3	few	TRBJ2-7	CASSSHPGASDEQYF	TGTGCCAGCAGCTCCCATCCAGGGGCGTCCGACGAGCAGTACTTC
TRBD2	TRBV10-3	few	TRBJ2-3	CAISAASGVTDTQYF	TGTGCCATCAGTGCCGCTAGCGGGGTCACAGATACGCAGTATTTT
-	TRBV6-5	many	TRBJ1-6	CASSYVSRSSYNSPLHF	TGTGCCAGCAGTTACGTTTCCAGGAGCTCCTATAATTCACCCCTCCACTTT
TRBD2	TRBV29-1	few	TRBJ2-1	CSVGGLAGGYNEQFF	TGCAGCGTTGGAGGACTAGCGGGAGGCTACAATGAGCAGTTCTTC
TRBD2	TRBV14	many	TRBJ2-1	CASSLMGGIKFF	TGTGCCAGCAGCCTAATGGGGGGGATCAAGTTCTTC
TRBD1	TRBV10-2	few	TRBJ1-1	CASTRGGGLRNTEAFF	TGCGCCAGCACCCGGGGAGGGGGCTTGAGGAACACTGAAGCTTTCTTT
-	TRBV20-1	many	TRBJ1-3	CSASGTIPGAGNTIYF	TGCAGTGCTAGCGGGACGATACCCGGGGCTGGAAACACCATATATTTT
TRBD2	TRBV6-2/TRBV6-3	many	TRBJ2-3	CASRSGTRGTDTQYF	TGTGCCAGCAGATCCGGGACTAGAGGCACAGATACGCAGTATTTT
-	TRBV10-3	many	TRBJ2-5	CAISESGETQYF	TGTGCCATCAGTGAGTCGGGGGAGACCCAGTACTTC
TRBD1	TRBV14	many	TRBJ1-1	CASSQDNDWTGPNTEAFF	TGTGCCAGCAGCCAAGACAACGATTGGACAGGGCCAAACACTGAAGCTTTCTTT
-	TRBV20-1	few	TRBJ1-5	CSASGGTGNQPQHF	TGCAGTGCTAGTGGCGGTACGGGCAATCAGCCCCAGCATTTT